Listed here are 28 T cell receptor beta chains from one sample, sequenced in a study of CD8 T cells in Susac syndrome. RNA was extracted with the RNeasy kit, and a quantity of roughly 0.45 to 1 ug was reverse transcribed using random hexamers. From the immunoSEQ multiplex PCR reads, TCRdb called clonotypes with MiXCR, one entry per CDR3 protein. Of around 200,000 distinct CDR3 sequences listed, almost 96% are singletons. The sequenced sample was CD4+ T cells from PBMCs. The receptors shown here come from a human donor with Susac syndrome.

This clonotype was detected once. CDR3 sequence (DNA): TGTGCCAGCAGCCCGACAGGGAACGAGCAGTACTTC. The encoded protein is CASSPTGNEQYF. The chain employs TRBV11-2 and TRBJ2-7; 7 nucleotides line up with TRBD1. The junction had 3 bases not matched to a gene; V was cut back by 5 bases and J by 5 bases. Germline V lookup: CDR1 SGHAT, CDR2 FQNNGV. This CDR3 is 12 amino acids long.

This chain links TRBV2 with TRBJ1-1, with a weak D call TRBD1 (5 bases). V lost 2 bases and J 3 bases, leaving 13 bases between the germline ends. The V gene's germline CDR1 is SNHLY and CDR2 FYNNEI. There are 15 residues in the CDR3. CDR3 sequence (DNA): TGTGCCAGCAGTGAAAGGGACCTTCCCTACACTGAAGCTTTCTTT. Protein sequence: CASSERDLPYTEAFF.

The chain uses TRBV12-3 or TRBV12-4 and TRBJ1-5, with 8 bases matching TRBD1. V lost 4 bases, J lost 3 bases, and 5 bases stayed unmatched. The CDR3 consists of 15 residues. CDR3 bases: TGTGCCAGCAGTTCGGACAGGGCAATCAATCAGCCCCAGCATTTT. Translating gives CASSSDRAINQPQHF.

This chain connects TRBV27 to TRBJ2-4; TRBD1 might be the D (6 bases). V lost 5 bases and J 3 bases, leaving 17 bases between the germline ends. The CDR3 totals 16 residues. Germline V lookup: CDR1 MNHEY, CDR2 SMNVEV (reference sequence). The DNA of the CDR3 is TGTGCCAGCAGTACAGGGACGGAGAGGGACAAAAACATTCAGTACTTC. Its protein is CASSTGTERDKNIQYF.

Worth noting for this clonotype: An end of the junction does not agree with germline; a read error may underlie this. The rearrangement links TRBV7-7 to TRBJ2-5; maybe TRBD2 (6 bases). CDR1 is SSHAT, CDR2 FNYEAQ, per germline (reference sequence). There are 14 residues in the CDR3. The DNA for the CDR3 is TGTGCTAGCAGCTTGGGGCGGGGTCCGGGGACCCAGTACTTC. This codes for CASSLGRGPGTQYF.

The gene calls are TRBV29-1 and TRBJ2-3, with D perhaps TRBD1 (6 bases). The germline CDR1 and CDR2 sequences are SQVTM and ANQGSEA. CDR3 length: 15 amino acids. V shed 7 bases and J shed 1 base, with 18 bases lying between them. DNA for the CDR3: TGCAGCGCCTTAATACAGGGAAAAGGCACAGATACGCAGTATTTT. Its protein is CSALIQGKGTDTQYF.

This chain links TRBV7-2 with TRBJ1-2; 11 nucleotides agree with TRBD1. V gave up 5 bases and J gave up 6 bases; unmatched junction bases: 5. Germline CDR1 SGHTA, CDR2 FQGNSA. CDR3 length equals 14 residues. The CDR3 nucleotides read TGTGCCAGCAGCCCTGGACAGGGGGCGCATGGCTACACCTTC. Amino acid sequence: CASSPGQGAHGYTF.

The rearrangement links TRBV20-1 to TRBJ2-3; 10 bases are a match to TRBD1. The ends lost 5 bases at V and 8 bases at J; junction bases unmatched: 7. The length of the CDR3 is 13 residues. Germline V gene lookup returns CDR1 DFQATT and CDR2 SNEGSKA (reference sequence). CDR3 residues: CSARDRGKFTQYF. CDR3 DNA: TGCAGTGCTCGGGACAGGGGAAAATTTACGCAGTATTTT.

The rearrangement uses TRBV20-1 and TRBJ2-5; 11 bases are shared with TRBD2. The CDR3 has 17 residues. From germline, CDR1 is DFQATT and CDR2 SNEGSKA (reference sequence). After removal of 3 bases from V and 1 base from J, the junction contained 10 bases not matched to a gene. CDR3 sequence (DNA): TGCAGTGCTAGTTACGCGATCGGACTAGCGGGCCAAGAGACCCAGTACTTC. This encodes CSASYAIGLAGQETQYF.

V usage is TRBV4-3 and J usage is TRBJ2-5, with 10 bases identical to TRBD2. In germline, CDR1 is LGHNA, CDR2 YSLEER. J lost 6 bases, V lost 1 base, and 11 bases had no gene match. The CDR3 is made up of 17 amino acids. The CDR3 DNA follows: TGCGCCAGCAGCCAAGTTCCTGGGACTAGCGTGATGAAGACCCAGTACTTC. Translating gives CASSQVPGTSVMKTQYF.

The chain combines TRBV20-1 with TRBJ1-5; 9 bases line up with TRBD1. The CDR3 consists of 14 residues. After removal of 0 bases from V and 6 bases from J, the junction contained 3 bases not matched to a gene. The germline gives CDR1 DFQATT, CDR2 SNEGSKA (reference sequence). CDR3 DNA sequence: TGCAGTGCTAGAGAAGGGACAGGGAGTCAGCCCCAGCATTTT. Its translation: CSAREGTGSQPQHF.

The chain combines TRBV5-1 with TRBJ1-2; D uncertain. CDR1 is SGHRS, CDR2 YFSETQ, per germline. This CDR3 has 12 residues. The V end lost 3 bases, the J end lost 5 bases, and 8 bases lay between the germline ends. CDR3 loop: CASSSDKYGYTF. The CDR3, as DNA: TGCGCCAGCAGCTCTGACAAGTATGGCTACACCTTC.

The chain joins TRBV15 to TRBJ2-7, with 8 bases fitting TRBD2. V was pared by 1 base and J by 4 bases, with 15 bases of the junction left unmatched. Germline CDR1 is LNHNV and CDR2 is YYDKDF (reference sequence). This CDR3 has 18 residues. The CDR3 protein is CATSRASSGDTSAYEQYF. The CDR3 DNA reads as TGTGCCACCAGCAGAGCTAGTAGCGGGGATACGAGCGCGTACGAGCAGTACTTC.

This chain joins TRBV30 and TRBJ1-3; D is undetermined. Germline values: CDR1 GTSNPN, CDR2 SVGIG (reference sequence). The CDR3 loop spans 15 amino acids. V lost 2 bases to trimming and J lost 6 bases, with 17 bases between them. Here the CDR3 reads CAWSTRRSQENTIYF. The DNA for the CDR3 is TGTGCCTGGAGTACTCGCCGGAGTCAAGAAAACACCATATATTTT. The whole variable domain, filled in from reference TRBV30 and TRBJ1-3, reads SQTIHQWPATLVQPVGSPLSLECTVEGTSNPNLYWYRQAAGRGLQLLFYSVGIGQISSEVPQNLSASRPQDRQFILSSKKLLLSDSGFYLCAWSTRRSQENTIYFGEGSWLTVV.

The table lists this clonotype with a count of one. This rearrangement joins TRBV11-2 to TRBJ2-5; D possibly corresponds to TRBD1 (5 bases). The CDR3 runs 13 residues. Germline CDR1 reads SGHAT; CDR2 reads FQNNGV. V was shortened by 3 bases and J by 8 bases, with 13 bases between the two germline ends. The CDR3 region has the DNA TGTGCCAGCAGCTTGGGGCACGGAGAAACCCAGTACTTC. Translated, it gives CASSLGHGETQYF.

The chain carries TRBV18 and TRBJ1-5; unclear D gene. The CDR3 is made up of 15 amino acids. V lost 3 bases and J lost 0, with 9 bases in between. The germline gives CDR1 KGHSH, CDR2 LQKENI. The CDR3 here is CASSPLGPSNQPQHF. CDR3 sequence (DNA): TGTGCCAGCTCACCTCTCGGCCCTAGCAATCAGCCCCAGCATTTT.

This clonotype came up once. This chain joins TRBV30 and TRBJ2-2; D gene unclear. The CDR3 sequence is 13 residues long. Germline V gene sequence: CDR1 GTSNPN, CDR2 SVGIG (reference sequence). V lost 0 bases to trimming and J lost 5 bases, with 7 bases between them. The CDR3 DNA reads as TGTGCCTGGAGTGTACTCTTAACCGGGGAGCTGTTTTTT. Translating gives CAWSVLLTGELFF.

This chain uses TRBV12-3 or TRBV12-4 with TRBJ2-3, with 8 bases matching TRBD2. This CDR3 has 16 amino acids. V dropped 6 bases and J dropped 10; count of bases not matched to a gene: 18. The DNA of the CDR3 is TGTGCCAGCAGCCCCCGCCCAGGCGGGGGGCCCTATCCGCAGTATTTT. Protein: CASSPRPGGGPYPQYF.

This clonotype was seen a single time. The CDR3 here is CSVGHGGRTEAFF. CDR3 DNA: TGCAGCGTTGGCCACGGGGGGCGTACTGAAGCTTTCTTT. This chain joins TRBV29-1 and TRBJ1-1; maybe TRBD1 (6 bases). This CDR3 spans 13 amino acids. The V and J ends lost 4 bases and 5 bases respectively, with 14 bases between them. The germline V gene encodes CDR1 SQVTM and CDR2 ANQGSEA.

The CDR3 is CATTPPGAAYEQYF. The CDR3 DNA reads as TGTGCCACGACCCCCCCAGGGGCCGCCTACGAGCAGTACTTC. V and J are TRBV28 and TRBJ2-7; D might be TRBD1 (6 bases). Between the trimmed V and J ends, which lost 10 bases and 2 bases, there was a span of 18 bases. The germline CDR1 and CDR2 sequences are MDHEN and SYDVKM. This CDR3 contains 14 residues.

The chain employs TRBV28 and TRBJ1-2, with D unresolved. CDR3 size: 11 residues. V lost 8 bases to trimming and J lost 4 bases, with 8 bases between them. The germline V gene encodes CDR1 MDHEN and CDR2 SYDVKM. The CDR3 loop is CASHSFYGYTF. The DNA for the CDR3 is TGTGCCAGCCACAGCTTCTATGGCTACACCTTC.

The chain is built from TRBV10-3 and TRBJ2-6, with 11 bases identical to TRBD1. Germline CDR1 ENHRY, CDR2 SYGVKD. The CDR3 is 18 amino acids. V lost 8 bases, J lost 0 bases, and 9 bases stayed unmatched. The CDR3 coding sequence is TGTGCCATCGGCCTCCGGGACAGGGGGGTCTCTGGGGCCAACGTCCTGACTTTC. Encoded protein: CAIGLRDRGVSGANVLTF.

The chain links TRBV6-6 to TRBJ1-5; TRBD1 matches at 8 bases. Trimming cost V 6 bases and J 3 bases; bases outside gene matches: 7. Germline CDR1 reads MNHNY; CDR2 reads SVGAGI (reference sequence). The CDR3 runs 15 residues. The DNA for the CDR3 is TGTGCCAGCAGGGATGGACAGGGCCACAATCAGCCCCAGCATTTT. Translated: CASRDGQGHNQPQHF.

V usage is TRBV11-2 and J usage is TRBJ2-7; 8 bases are shared with TRBD1. V dropped 3 bases and J dropped 5; count of bases not matched to a gene: 6. This CDR3 spans 14 amino acids. CDR1 SGHAT and CDR2 FQNNGV come from the germline V gene. The CDR3 nucleotides are TGTGCCAGCAGCTTGAGGACAGGGAGGCACGAGCAGTACTTC. It yields the protein CASSLRTGRHEQYF. The entire variable domain, with the rest obtained from reference TRBV11-2 and TRBJ2-7, is as follows: EAGVAQSPRYKIIEKRQSVAFWCNPISGHATLYWYQQILGQGPKLLIQFQNNGVVDDSQLPKDRFSAERLKGVDSTLKIQPAKLEDSAVYLCASSLRTGRHEQYFGPGTRLTVT.

In its sample, this clonotype was seen a few times. The V call is TRBV7-7, the J call TRBJ2-5; D not certain. Germline-derived CDR1 and CDR2 are SSHAT and FNYEAQ (reference sequence). The V and J ends lost 1 base and 5 bases respectively, with 11 bases between them. The CDR3 is made up of 14 amino acids. CDR3 protein: CASSLGSGPETQYF. The CDR3 coding sequence is TGTGCCAGCAGCTTAGGCTCCGGACCGGAGACCCAGTACTTC.

The V call is TRBV10-3, the J call TRBJ2-1; possible D gene TRBD1, 6 bases. The CDR3 sequence is 15 residues long. V lost 2 bases, J lost 2 bases, and 10 bases lay in between. The germline CDR1 and CDR2 sequences are ENHRY and SYGVKD. The DNA of the CDR3 is TGTGCCATCAGTGAGGGCAGGGGCACCTACAATGAGCAGTTCTTC. This sequence encodes CAISEGRGTYNEQFF.

The chain joins TRBV9 to TRBJ1-1, with a weak D call TRBD1 (5 bases). CDR1 and CDR2 from the germline V gene are SGDLS and YYNGEE. With 1 base removed from V and 1 base from J, the gap between germline ends came to 11 bases. CDR3 length equals 15 residues. CDR3 DNA sequence: TGTGCCAGCAGCGTAAGGAGCCAGGGGAACACTGAAGCTTTCTTT. Translation: CASSVRSQGNTEAFF. Drawing the rest from reference TRBV9 and TRBJ1-1, the complete variable domain is DSGVTQTPKHLITATGQRVTLRCSPRSGDLSVYWYQQSLDQGLQFLIQYYNGEERAKGNILERFSAQQFPDLHSELNLSSLELGDSALYFCASSVRSQGNTEAFFGQGTRLTVV.

CDR3 residues: CSASLDSTYEQYF. The CDR3 nucleotides read TGCAGTGCTAGCCTGGACAGCACCTACGAGCAGTACTTC. The chain links TRBV20-1 to TRBJ2-7; the D gene is possibly TRBD1 (6 bases). V shed 3 bases and J shed 2 bases, with 11 bases lying between them. This CDR3 region has 13 residues. The V gene's germline CDR1 is DFQATT and CDR2 SNEGSKA (reference sequence).